This paragraph covers one T cell receptor (beta chain) sequence. This clonotype turned up a few times. Which antigen it targets is not known. Base quality data are lacking; no much larger clone is found one base away. Trimming at the junction amounts to 5 bases on V and 5 bases on J, and the germline ends lie 13 bases apart. CDR3 length: 14 amino acids, cysteine to phenylalanine. Only the CDR3 DNA is retained, 42 bases long and in frame from the first base. As encoded in the germline V gene, CDR1 is SGHTA while CDR2 is FQGNSA. Library construction relied on 5' RACE. Instrument on record: Illumina HiSeq 2500. A second PCR of about 6 to 11 cycles was performed with a sample-barcoded 5' primer and a J-beta primer mix. A unique molecular identifier was introduced onto each TCR beta cDNA molecule by a template-switch 5' adaptor carrying 12 random nucleotides. Each sample yielded at least 2.5 million CDR3-containing paired-end reads. First-strand cDNA was synthesized from all RNA with the Mint cDNA synthesis kit, primed by a TRBC-specific oligonucleotide. Following uracil-DNA glycosylase treatment, a first 18-cycle PCR with universal primers M1SS and BC2_uni_R was performed on all cDNA. Regarding the original processing steps: For normalization, 1 million high-quality reads, each with a distinct molecular identifier, were randomly selected from each sample. Instead of being binned into consensus sequences, reads that shared molecular identifiers were thrown out. MiTCR, run with a Q25 quality threshold and the strictest error-elimination algorithm, handled CDR3 identification, clonotype clustering and error correction. Lower-bound total TCR beta diversity was estimated with a nonparametric unseen species model using Euler transformation. TCRdb itself trimmed the public reads at Q25 with fastp, ran MiXCR and retained productive beta chains. Each CDR3 protein appears once, grouped with its most common genes and DNA. The V and J calls here are based on TCRdb, not the publication. The sample table records roughly 1,500,000 distinct CDR3 sequences; 30% to 40% of these occur just once. Jointly, the top ten make up 11% of the sample.

Donors were a few dozen systemically healthy Caucasian individuals from Russia aged roughly 6 to 90 years. Around 9.7 milliliters of peripheral blood were collected from each donor into EDTA-treated Vacutainer tubes. Ficoll-Paque density-gradient centrifugation was used to isolate PBMCs, with at least 6.5 million per sample. Total RNA, at least 6 micrograms per sample, was extracted from PBMCs with Trizol reagent. For every donor, flow cytometry on a PBMC aliquot measured the percentage of naive CD45RAhigh/CD27high T cells. This sample is drawn from a study of blood T cells in healthy people across ages (dated by TCRdb to between 2015 and 2017). Context from the whole study: Template switching captured roughly one uniquely barcoded TCR beta cDNA molecule per two T cells in model experiments. The study measured age-related changes in TCR beta repertoire diversity using deep sequencing normalized with unique cDNA molecular identifiers. Donors were grouped into four age groups: young (average about 15 years), middle-aged (over 35), aged (around 60) and long-lived (roughly 80). To avoid experimental bias, donors of different ages were randomly spread across the sequencing lanes. Two additional independent replicas of 1 million unique cDNA reads from the same blood draw were analyzed for two donors (one aged 18 to 30 and one aged 80 or older). The research as a whole found: Estimates of total diversity from one million sequenced T cells were regarded as lower bounds and underestimates. Since profiling was done on bulk unsorted PBMCs, naive and antigen-experienced compartments could not be conclusively compared. There was a strong correlation between observed TCR beta diversity and the percentage of naive T cells measured by flow cytometry. Because donor CMV infection status was unknown, age-related changes in expanded clonotypes were potentially confounded. As age increased, observed TCR beta diversity per million T cells dropped in a roughly linear way, and a significant reduction was already evident by age roughly 36. Compared with the aged group, the long-lived group had more naive CD4+ T cells, fewer expanded clones and increased TCR diversity, a pattern suggesting age selection.

Sequencing used blood. This sequence originates from a young woman in good health. The V and J segments used are TRBV7-2 and TRBJ2-1; 7 matching bases give a weak D call of TRBD2. The bases read TGTGCCAGCAGCCCGGCGGGGGCCCACAATGAGCAGTTCTTC. Translated, this is CASSPAGAHNEQFF.